Below are 8 T cell receptor beta chains sequenced from a single sample in a study of T cells expressing NK-cell markers. TCRdb re-called the 5' RACE reads; every CDR3 protein appears as one record, without DNA. The sample table includes about 460,000 distinct CDR3 sequences. Sequenced input: blood T cells: a sorted CD56 or NKG2C T cell subset, CD4+ or CD8+ T cells, or bulk PBMC T cells (not recorded which). The origin of the receptors is a woman aged 50 to 60 in good health.

The chain couples TRBV10-3 to TRBJ2-1; TCRdb names TRBD2, which stays unverified in the absence of DNA. Per germline, CDR1 ENHRY and CDR2 SYGVKD. The CDR3 extends over 14 amino acids. The CDR3 sequence is CAITPSGISNEQFF.

The chain couples TRBV5-6 to TRBJ2-3; lacking DNA, the TRBD1 call made by TCRdb goes unchecked. This CDR3 has 16 residues. Germline CDR1 and CDR2: SGHDT and YYEEEE. The chain's CDR3 is CASSLALDRYTDTQYF.

The J gene is TRBJ1-1, the V gene TRBV3-1; TCRdb's assignment of TRBD1 cannot be checked, as there is no DNA. The CDR3 spans 14 residues. The germline gives CDR1 LGHDT, CDR2 YNNKEL (reference sequence). The chain's CDR3 is CASSQRQGSNEAFF.

This chain connects TRBV29-1 to TRBJ2-1; lacking DNA, the TRBD2 call made by TCRdb goes unchecked. The V gene's germline CDR1 is SQVTM and CDR2 ANQGSEA. The CDR3 runs 14 residues. The CDR3 here is CSTQAGGSYNEQFF.

The chain recombines TRBV3-1 with TRBJ1-5; with no DNA, the TCRdb D assignment of TRBD1 cannot be verified. CDR1 and CDR2 from the germline V gene are LGHDT and YNNKEL (reference sequence). The CDR3 has 14 residues. CDR3 loop: CASSLQGSNQPQYF.

CDR3: CASSFHRSSYNEQFF. This rearrangement joins TRBV7-2 to TRBJ2-1. This CDR3 has 15 amino acids. Germline CDR1 SGHTA, CDR2 FQGNSA.

V and J are TRBV5-5 and TRBJ2-2; TCRdb lists TRBD1, though no DNA is available to test this call. There are 15 residues in the CDR3. Germline values: CDR1 SGHKS, CDR2 YYEKEE (reference sequence). The CDR3 region is CASSMLGVNTGELFF.

The chain couples TRBV12-3 or TRBV12-4 to TRBJ2-3; lacking DNA, the TRBD2 call made by TCRdb goes unchecked. The CDR3 is made up of 15 amino acids. This CDR3 reads CASSSYRDRADTQYF.